A single sample gave rise to the 11 T cell receptor beta chains below, sequenced in a study of T cell repertoires in cytomegalovirus infection. One entry per CDR3 protein, called by TCRdb with MiXCR from the reads. The sample has around 530,000 distinct CDR3 sequences; roughly 29% are singletons. The sequenced material came from PBMCs. The source is a human donor in good health (CMV status not recorded). Some clones in this sample may be carry-over from other donors' samples.

This clonotype turned up a few times. This chain uses TRBV7-3 with TRBJ2-5, with TRBD2 as a possible D gene (7 bases). This CDR3 is 16 amino acids long. Germline CDR1 and CDR2: SGHTA and FQGTGA. The V end lost 5 bases, the J end lost 5 bases, and 21 bases lay between the germline ends. The DNA for the CDR3 is TGTGCCAGCAGCCTATATGGAGGGGGGGGGGGGGAGACCCAGTACTTC. It translates to CASSLYGGGGGETQYF.

The table lists this clonotype with a few counts. The chain employs TRBV7-3 and TRBJ2-7, with D maybe TRBD2 (6 bases). This CDR3 is 13 amino acids long. V gave up 5 bases and J gave up 3 bases, with 11 bases separating them. Germline V CDR1 and CDR2: SGHTA, FQGTGA. The CDR3 sequence is CASSNGGYYEQYF. CDR3 sequence (DNA): TGTGCCAGCAGCAACGGGGGTTACTACGAGCAGTACTTC.

This clonotype was seen a few times. The DNA of the CDR3 is TGTGCCAGCAGCCGCGAGGCTAGCGGGACCTCTGGGGCCAACGTCCTGACTTTC. Protein product: CASSREASGTSGANVLTF. The chain combines TRBV7-2 with TRBJ2-6, with 9 nucleotides matching TRBD2. V lost 5 bases and J lost 0; bases outside the gene matches: 8. Germline V CDR1 and CDR2: SGHTA, FQGNSA. This CDR3 has 18 amino acids.

J is TRBJ1-6 and V is TRBV12-3 or TRBV12-4, with no clear D. The ends were cut back, 3 bases at V and 1 base at J, with 4 bases in the middle. The CDR3 sequence is 14 residues long. The CDR3 DNA is TGTGCCAGCAGTTTCGGGTCCTATAATTCACCCCTCCACTTT. The encoded protein is CASSFGSYNSPLHF.

This clonotype was seen more than once but under ten times. The chain employs TRBV15 and TRBJ1-5, with D possibly TRBD1 on 5 matching bases. The V end was cut by 0 bases, the J end by 3 bases, with 15 bases between. The CDR3 is 17 amino acids. The germline V gene has CDR1 LNHNV and CDR2 YYDKDF (reference sequence). The DNA for the CDR3 is TGTGCCACCAGCAGAGATTTGGGGACTGGCGTCAATCAGCCCCAGCATTTT. Translated, it gives CATSRDLGTGVNQPQHF.

The chain employs TRBV20-1 and TRBJ1-2; TRBD1 matches 10 bases. V gave up 3 bases and J gave up 4 bases; unmatched junction bases: 5. The CDR3 covers 14 residues. Looked up from germline, CDR1 is DFQATT and CDR2 is SNEGSKA (reference sequence). Here the CDR3 DNA reads TGCAGTGCTAGGCGACAGGGGGCGGTCTATGGCTACACCTTC. As protein: CSARRQGAVYGYTF.

This chain connects TRBV10-3 to TRBJ2-3; 8 bases match TRBD2. J lost 6 bases, V lost 0 bases, and 8 bases had no gene match. Germline lookup yields CDR1 ENHRY and CDR2 SYGVKD. This CDR3 is built from 16 residues. DNA of the CDR3: TGTGCCATCAGTGAGTCGACTAGCGCGTCCGGGGATACGCAGTATTTT. Protein product: CAISESTSASGDTQYF.

The chain is built from TRBV28 and TRBJ2-1; 7 nucleotides align to TRBD1. Germline assignment: CDR1 MDHEN and CDR2 SYDVKM. V dropped 5 bases and J dropped 6; count of bases not matched to a gene: 4. The CDR3 has 13 residues. Here the CDR3 DNA reads TGTGCCAGCAGTGAGGACAGGCCCAATGAGCAGTTCTTC. It is translated as CASSEDRPNEQFF. The variable domain in full, completed from reference TRBV28 and TRBJ2-1, reads DVKVTQSSRYLVKRTGEKVFLECVQDMDHENMFWYRQDPGLGLRLIYFSYDVKMKEKGDIPEGYSVSREKKERFSLILESASTNQTSMYLCASSEDRPNEQFFGPGTRLTVL.

Only a few counts were recorded for this clonotype. This sequence joins TRBV11-1 and TRBJ2-5; 7 bases agree with TRBD1. The CDR3 runs to 14 residues. CDR1 is SGHAT and CDR2 is FQDESV in the germline V gene (reference sequence). V shed 7 bases and J 2 bases; nucleotides not matched to a gene: 7. CDR3 loop: CASNKQTGQETQYF. As DNA, the CDR3 is TGTGCCAGCAACAAACAGACAGGGCAAGAGACCCAGTACTTC.

Details on this clonotype: The missing conserved phenylalanine or tryptophan at the end of this CDR3 makes a read error likely. This rearrangement joins TRBV6-2 or TRBV6-3 to TRBJ2-3; 13 positions match TRBD2. Per the germline V gene, CDR1 is MNHEY and CDR2 is SVGEGT. The CDR3 spans 15 residues. V lost 2 bases to trimming and J lost 4 bases; unmatched junction nucleotides: 0. CDR3 nucleotide sequence: TGTGCCAGCAGTTACGGACTAGCGGGAGCAGATACGCAGTATTCT. Translating gives CASSYGLAGADTQYS.

This sequence joins TRBV28 and TRBJ2-7; 8 nucleotides align to TRBD1. Losses at the gene ends were 2 bases for V and 7 bases for J; bases not matched to a gene: 10. Germline CDR1 MDHEN, CDR2 SYDVKM. The CDR3 is made up of 15 amino acids. The CDR3 DNA is TGTGCCAGCAGTTTAAGATCAGGGGGCGACCGGGAGCAGTACTTC. This translates into CASSLRSGGDREQYF.